A single T cell receptor (beta chain) is shown here with its context. Produced via immunoSEQ multiplex PCR; TCRdb's table is partial and in-frame only. Here the sample spans about 140,000 clones, 70% to 90% being singletons. This entry comes from a study of blood T cell repertoires in COVID-19. Overall study context: The United States, Italy and Spain were the sources of the acute and convalescent COVID-19 samples.

Per the germline V gene, CDR1 is SQVTM and CDR2 is ANQGSEA. V lost 6 bases to trimming and J lost 4 bases, with 13 bases between them. This CDR3 contains 13 residues. V gene TRBV29-1 combines with J gene TRBJ1-5, with unresolved D. Sequenced input: peripheral blood. The receptor's source is a woman older than 75 with acute or convalescent COVID-19. The CDR3 nucleotides read TGCAGCGTGGCCGGAGGGCGTAATCAGCCCCAGCATTTT. This translates into CSVAGGRNQPQHF.